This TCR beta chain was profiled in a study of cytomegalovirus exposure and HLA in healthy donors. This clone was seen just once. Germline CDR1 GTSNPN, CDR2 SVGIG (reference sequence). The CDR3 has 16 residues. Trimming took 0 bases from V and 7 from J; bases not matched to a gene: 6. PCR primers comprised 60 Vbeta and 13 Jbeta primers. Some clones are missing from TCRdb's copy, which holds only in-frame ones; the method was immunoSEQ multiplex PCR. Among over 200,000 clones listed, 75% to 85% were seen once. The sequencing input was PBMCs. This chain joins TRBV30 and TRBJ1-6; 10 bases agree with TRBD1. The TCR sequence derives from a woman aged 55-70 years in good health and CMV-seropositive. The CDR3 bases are TGTGCCTGGAGTGTAAGACAGGGGGCCGGAAATTCACCCCTCCACTTT. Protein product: CAWSVRQGAGNSPLHF.